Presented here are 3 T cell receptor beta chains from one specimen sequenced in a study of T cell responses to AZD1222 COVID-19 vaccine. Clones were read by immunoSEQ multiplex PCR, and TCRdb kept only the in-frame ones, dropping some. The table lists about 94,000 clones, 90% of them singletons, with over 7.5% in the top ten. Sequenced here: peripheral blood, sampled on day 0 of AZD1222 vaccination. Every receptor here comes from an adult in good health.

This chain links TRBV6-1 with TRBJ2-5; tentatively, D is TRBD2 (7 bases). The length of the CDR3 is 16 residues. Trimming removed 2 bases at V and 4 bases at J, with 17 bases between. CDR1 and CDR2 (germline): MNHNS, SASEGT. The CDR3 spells CASSERWGGHSETQYF. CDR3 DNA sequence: TGTGCCAGCAGTGAAAGGTGGGGGGGCCATTCAGAGACCCAGTACTTC.

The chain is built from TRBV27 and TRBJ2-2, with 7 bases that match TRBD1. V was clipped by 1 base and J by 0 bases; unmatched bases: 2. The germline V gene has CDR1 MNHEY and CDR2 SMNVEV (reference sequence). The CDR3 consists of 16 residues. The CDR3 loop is CASSLFGTANTGELFF. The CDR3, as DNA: TGTGCCAGCAGTTTATTTGGGACAGCGAACACCGGGGAGCTGTTTTTT.

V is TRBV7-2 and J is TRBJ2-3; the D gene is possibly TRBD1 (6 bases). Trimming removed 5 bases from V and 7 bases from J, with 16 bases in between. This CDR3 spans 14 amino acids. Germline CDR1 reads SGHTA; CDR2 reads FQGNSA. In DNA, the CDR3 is TGTGCCAGCAGCCAGGGGCCCAGTAGGTATACGCAGTATTTT. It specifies CASSQGPSRYTQYF. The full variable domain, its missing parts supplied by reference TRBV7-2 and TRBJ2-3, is GAGVSQSPSNKVTEKGKDVELRCDPISGHTALYWYRQSLGQGLEFLIYFQGNSAPDKSGLPSDRFSAERTGGSVSTLTIQRTQQEDSAVYLCASSQGPSRYTQYFGPGTRLTVL.